This TCR beta chain stems from a study of T cells in Graves' hyperthyroidism and ophthalmopathy (dated by TCRdb to between 2018 and 2020). For the wider study: To identify distinguishing TCR V-J signatures, a discovery cohort of some 99 patients was used, comprising some 45 with Graves' ophthalmopathy and 57 with stable Graves' hyperthyroidism. The paper reports TCR Vbeta CDR3 sequencing of approximately 140 peripheral blood samples: over 40 ophthalmopathy, around 80 hyperthyroidism and some 17 progressor patients. The study also compared thyroid tissue and blood T-cell repertoires from a handful of Graves' hyperthyroidism patients. Prospective prediction of ophthalmopathy was tested in an independent validation cohort consisting of some 19 hyperthyroidism patients and around 17 patients who later progressed to ophthalmopathy. Once sampling was done, hyperthyroidism patients were given methimazole at a starting dose of 30 mg daily, whereas ophthalmopathy patients were given high-dose intravenous methylprednisolone. The 75 to 100 discovery patients were randomly split 7:3 into training and test sets. The paper's findings and limits, for the study overall: In validation, the model predicted progression to ophthalmopathy with around 71% sensitivity and 72% to 85% specificity, a median of 6.5 months before onset. Most expanded thyroid clonotypes (frequency above 0.001) were also found in blood, which suggests that blood repertoires may mirror thyroid immune responses. A model built on a 13 V-J signature distinguished ophthalmopathy from stable hyperthyroidism, reaching around 90% sensitivity and approximately 81% specificity in cross-validation and 80%/75% in testing. No statistical method was used to set the sample size in advance, and investigators knew the group allocation.

The TCR beta CDR3 regions were amplified from RNA transcripts. For the first round of RT-PCR on the TCR CDR3, the HTBI primer set was used together with the Qiagen OneStep RT-PCR kit. Libraries were constructed in a second round of multiplex PCR, after which size selection and purification were performed. The libraries were sequenced on an Illumina HiSeq2000 using paired-end 100 bp reads. The published analysis was carried out like this. SOAPnuke was used to process the raw data, with reads discarded if the reads contained adapters or uncalled bases, had a mean Phred below 15, or lacked an exact constant-primer or identifier match. High-quality paired reads were merged with COPE v1.2.5, and unique nucleotide sequences were defined as clonotypes. MiTCR v1.1 was used to align clonotypes to the IMGT TRBV, TRBD and TRBJ reference segments. The analysis was restricted to V-J combinations with a frequency above 0.0001, which together covered 98% to 99.2% of the repertoires. The TCS score was defined as the ratio of F50 (clonal expansion) to E x V (chaos), calculated using BLOSUM62-based TCRdist between CDR3 peptides within each V-J. Welch's t-statistics and random forest reduced fewer than 600 V-J features to roughly 13, which were used in a naive Bayes classifier (R e1071). The similarity between thyroid and blood repertoires was quantified using the Morisita-Horn index. TCRdb cleaned the public reads at Q25 with fastp, built clones with MiXCR and kept in-frame beta chains. Rows with one shared CDR3 protein collapse into an entry with the most common genes and DNA. The V and J calls were not made by the authors but by TCRdb's processing. The sample table lists over 650,000 distinct CDR3 sequences, nearly 45% of them with a count of one. The ten top clones hold under 8.5% of the sample.

This clonotype was observed at least ten times. Its antigen target is currently unknown. Nothing much larger sits one base from this clone, and base qualities are not available. Patients with uncontrolled infections, other autoimmune diseases, pregnancy or lactation were excluded. Diagnoses were established on the basis of clinical symptoms, serum thyroxine and TRAb, thyroid ultrasound, and orbital computed tomography. Trizol reagent was used to extract total RNA, and RNA quality was then checked on an Agilent 2100 Bioanalyzer. Trimming at the junction amounts to 3 bases on V and 2 bases on J, and the germline ends lie 12 bases apart. Reading the germline V gene gives CDR1 SGDLS and CDR2 YYNGEE. The CDR3 spans 15 residues, from the cysteine through the phenylalanine. CDR3 DNA only is kept here, 45 bases in frame from base 1.

The V and J segments used are TRBV9 and TRBJ1-5; possibly the D gene is TRBD1, per 6 matching bases. This TCR derives from an adult man with Graves' disease, either hyperthyroidism or ophthalmopathy (not recorded which). The sequenced sample was peripheral blood or thyroid tissue (not recorded which). CDR3 region: CASSAGTSRNQPQHF. The nucleotides are TGTGCCAGCAGCGCCGGGACAAGTCGCAATCAGCCCCAGCATTTT.